The next 16 T cell receptor beta chains were all read from a single sample in a study of blood T cells in healthy people across ages. A second PCR, run for about 6 to 11 cycles, used a sample-barcoded 5' primer plus a J-beta primer mix. TCRdb itself ran the 5' RACE reads through MiXCR, one entry per CDR3 protein. The table has some 920,000 distinct CDR3 sequences, about 51% seen once. Sequenced: blood. The receptors were gathered from a woman aged 55-70 years in good health.

This sequence joins TRBV7-2 and TRBJ2-3; 8 nucleotides agree with TRBD2. The V and J ends lost 1 base and 2 bases, in that order; junction bases with no gene match: 5. Germline V gene data show CDR1 as SGHTA and CDR2 as FQGNSA. The CDR3 contains 16 residues. The CDR3 DNA reads TGTGCCAGCAGCTTAGAATCGACTAGCGTCACAGATACGCAGTATTTT. This sequence encodes CASSLESTSVTDTQYF.

The J gene is TRBJ2-3, the V gene TRBV7-9; D not resolved. CDR3 size: 12 residues. Trimming stripped 0 bases from V and 14 bases from J, with 12 bases between. Germline V gene lookup returns CDR1 SEHNR and CDR2 FQNEAQ (reference sequence). The CDR3 protein is CASSLAAGSVYF. CDR3 sequence (DNA): TGTGCCAGCAGCTTAGCCGCAGGAAGTGTGTATTTT.

J is TRBJ2-1 and V is TRBV25-1, with unresolved D. The CDR3 length is 11 residues. Germline V gene data show CDR1 as MGHDK and CDR2 as SYGVNS. V was clipped by 0 bases and J by 13 bases, with 7 bases between them. The CDR3 coding sequence is TGTGCCAGCAGTGAATATAAGACCCAGTTCTTC. Translation: CASSEYKTQFF.

The chain has TRBV24-1 and TRBJ1-2, with unresolved D. The CDR3 totals 14 residues. V dropped 9 bases and J dropped 1 base, with 14 bases sitting between them. The germline V gene has CDR1 KGHDR and CDR2 SFDVKD. CDR3: CATAAGQDNYGYTF. The CDR3 coding sequence is TGTGCCACCGCTGCAGGCCAAGATAACTATGGCTACACCTTC.

V usage is TRBV18 and J usage is TRBJ2-3; 15 positions agree with TRBD2. Trimming removed 5 bases from V and 11 bases from J; junction bases left unmatched: 5. CDR1 and CDR2 from the germline V gene are KGHSH and LQKENI. The CDR3 spans 14 residues. In DNA form, the CDR3 reads TGTGCCAGCTCAATGGGACTAGCGGGAGGTGAGCAGTATTTT. It codes for CASSMGLAGGEQYF.

This chain uses TRBV7-3 with TRBJ1-1; the match to TRBD1 covers 7 bases. The CDR3 runs 14 residues. With V trimmed by 5 bases and J by 6 bases, 9 bases remained unmatched. Germline loops: CDR1 SGHTA, CDR2 FQGTGA. The CDR3 DNA reads as TGTGCCAGCAGCCCCGCGACAGGGCGGGCTGAAGCTTTCTTT. Translation: CASSPATGRAEAFF. Based on the CDR3 plus reference TRBV7-3 and TRBJ1-1, the full variable domain is GAGVSQTPSNKVTEKGKYVELRCDPISGHTALYWYRQSLGQGPEFLIYFQGTGAADDSGLPNDRFFAVRPEGSVSTLKIQRTERGDSAVYLCASSPATGRAEAFFGQGTRLTVV.

The sample holds a few counts of this clonotype. This chain joins TRBV7-2 and TRBJ2-7; no firm D call. Germline CDR1 reads SGHTA; CDR2 reads FQGNSA. This CDR3 is built from 13 residues. V dropped 5 bases and J dropped 4 bases, with 12 bases sitting between them. The CDR3 loop reads CASSAPNIYEQYF. The CDR3 DNA follows: TGTGCCAGCAGCGCGCCAAACATTTACGAGCAGTACTTC. Full variable domain (remainder filled in from reference TRBV7-2 and TRBJ2-7): GAGVSQSPSNKVTEKGKDVELRCDPISGHTALYWYRQSLGQGLEFLIYFQGNSAPDKSGLPSDRFSAERTGGSVSTLTIQRTQQEDSAVYLCASSAPNIYEQYFGPGTRLTVT.

CDR3 nucleotides: TGTGCCAGCAGTTTAAAGGGGGGTCAAAACGAGCAGTACTTC. It translates to CASSLKGGQNEQYF. The chain joins TRBV28 to TRBJ2-5, with D tentatively TRBD1 or TRBD2 (6 bases each). TRBJ2-7 explains the end of the DNA better; the J call may be wrong. The CDR3 totals 14 residues. Per the germline V gene, CDR1 is MDHEN and CDR2 is SYDVKM.

V gene TRBV28 combines with J gene TRBJ2-3, with D possibly matching TRBD1 (6 bases). This CDR3 region has 15 residues. Germline assignment: CDR1 MDHEN and CDR2 SYDVKM. V was cut by 4 bases and J by 2 bases, with 13 bases left in between. In DNA, the CDR3 is TGTGCCAGCAGTTATCAGGGGCTTTACACAGATACGCAGTATTTT. This codes for CASSYQGLYTDTQYF.

This chain links TRBV6-2 or TRBV6-3 with TRBJ2-1, with D perhaps matching TRBD1 (5 bases). Trimming removed 4 bases at V and 0 bases at J, with 10 bases between. This CDR3 contains 15 residues. Germline CDR1 is MNHEY and CDR2 is SVGEGT. CDR3 bases: TGTGCCAGCAGTTCAGTAGGGGCCTCCTACAATGAGCAGTTCTTC. Protein product: CASSSVGASYNEQFF.

J is TRBJ2-1 and V is TRBV7-9; D might be TRBD2 (5 bases). The CDR3 spans 14 residues. Germline CDR1 SEHNR, CDR2 FQNEAQ (reference sequence). V lost 1 base, J lost 6 bases, and 10 bases lay in between. As DNA, the CDR3 is TGTGCCAGCAGCTTAGAGCTAGCCTTCAATGAGCAGTTCTTC. The encoded protein is CASSLELAFNEQFF.

This sequence joins TRBV6-2 or TRBV6-3 and TRBJ2-1, with TRBD2 matching over 7 bases. This CDR3 is built from 11 residues. Germline V CDR1 and CDR2: MNHEY, SVGEGT. V shed 4 bases and J 14 bases; nucleotides not matched to a gene: 5. The CDR3 is CASSFQREEFF. Here the CDR3 DNA reads TGTGCCAGCAGTTTCCAGCGGGAAGAGTTCTTC.

This chain connects TRBV30 to TRBJ2-5; 7 bases are shared with TRBD2. The V gene's germline CDR1 is GTSNPN and CDR2 SVGIG (reference sequence). This CDR3 has 12 amino acids. Trimming cost V 7 bases and J 6 bases; bases outside gene matches: 8. Here the CDR3 reads CAFTTGGKTQYF. The CDR3, as DNA: TGTGCCTTTACGACGGGAGGCAAGACCCAGTACTTC.

Turning to this clonotype: One end of the junction is discordant with germline, which a read error may explain. This sequence joins TRBV7-2 and TRBJ2-5; 10 bases line up with TRBD2. Germline values: CDR1 SGHTA, CDR2 FQGNSA. The CDR3 totals 14 residues. The CDR3 DNA is TGTGTCAGCAGCACAGGACTAGCGGAAGAGACCCAGTACTTC. Amino acids: CVSSTGLAEETQYF. Full variable domain (rest looked up from reference TRBV7-2 and TRBJ2-5): GAGVSQSPSNKVTEKGKDVELRCDPISGHTALYWYRQSLGQGLEFLIYFQGNSAPDKSGLPSDRFSAERTGGSVSTLTIQRTQQEDSAVYLCVSSTGLAEETQYFGPGTRLLVL.

The chain links TRBV6-2 or TRBV6-3 to TRBJ2-7; 9 bases are shared with TRBD1. Germline V gene data show CDR1 as MNHEY and CDR2 as SVGEGT. J gave up 5 bases and V 6 bases, and 5 bases lay outside the gene matches. This CDR3 contains 13 residues. The CDR3 nucleotides are TGTGCCAGCAGACGACAGGGGGTCGACGAGCAGTACTTC. The encoded protein is CASRRQGVDEQYF.

This chain connects TRBV3-1 to TRBJ2-3; TRBD1 matches at 7 bases. Per germline, CDR1 LGHDT and CDR2 YNNKEL (reference sequence). The CDR3 is made up of 15 amino acids. With V trimmed by 4 bases and J by 1 base, 5 bases remained unmatched. The CDR3: CASSPGQLGTDTQYF. The CDR3 coding sequence is TGTGCCAGCAGCCCGGGACAGTTGGGCACAGATACGCAGTATTTT.